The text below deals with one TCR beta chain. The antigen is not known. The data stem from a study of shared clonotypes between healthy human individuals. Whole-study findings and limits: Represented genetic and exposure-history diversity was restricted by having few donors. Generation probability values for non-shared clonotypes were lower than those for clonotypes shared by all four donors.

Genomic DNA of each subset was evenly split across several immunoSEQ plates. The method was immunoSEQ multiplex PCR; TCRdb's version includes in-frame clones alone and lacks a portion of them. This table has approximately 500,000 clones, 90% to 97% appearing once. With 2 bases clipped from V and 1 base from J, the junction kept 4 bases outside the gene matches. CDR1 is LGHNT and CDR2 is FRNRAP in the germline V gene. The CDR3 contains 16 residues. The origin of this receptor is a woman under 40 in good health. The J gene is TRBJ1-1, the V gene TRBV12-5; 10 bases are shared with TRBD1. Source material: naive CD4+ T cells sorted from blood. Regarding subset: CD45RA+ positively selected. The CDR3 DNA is TGTGCTAGTGGTTTGTTGACAGGGGGCTCGAACACTGAAGCTTTCTTT. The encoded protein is CASGLLTGGSNTEAFF.